The table lists the clone carrying this TCR beta chain with a few counts. Its antigen is as yet unknown. This sample was taken from a study of T-cell reconstitution after alpha-beta-depleted transplantation in children. General study findings and limits: Reportedly, roughly two months post-transplant, alpha-beta T cells arose from several hundred expanded graft clones. Recipient T cells and thymic progenitors that survived gave rise to the high TCRbeta diversity observed at day 60 in some patients. A year had passed since transplant, and T-cell counts and diversity by then came mostly from newly produced T cells.

CDR1 and CDR2 from the germline V gene are LGHNA and YSLEER. The CDR3 has 17 amino acids. Trimming shortened V by 0 bases and J by 2 bases, and 15 bases separated the two germline ends. The TCRbeta library incorporated unique molecular identifiers. MiXCR was run by TCRdb on the PCR reads, yielding one entry per CDR3 protein. The sample shows 300,000 to 400,000 distinct CDR3 sequences, 15% to 20% of them seen only once. The sequences come from PBMCs, mostly from graft donor cells, collected 360 days after TCRalphabeta/CD19-depleted stem cell transplant. The J gene is TRBJ2-3, the V gene TRBV4-3; D gene uncertain. This receptor was obtained from a male patient under 10 years old who had a stem cell transplant for acute lymphoblastic leukemia, so the T cells may come from the graft donor. The CDR3 bases are TGCGCCAGCAGCCAAGATGGGCCGGGCAGGAACACAGATACGCAGTATTTT. It yields the protein CASSQDGPGRNTDTQYF.